These T cell receptor beta chains were read from a single sample in a study of beta chain features in type 1 diabetes. This table comes from immunoSEQ multiplex PCR, and its TCRdb copy is limited to in-frame clones, with some not included. The sample shows approximately 60,000 clones, 52% of them seen only once. Sequenced input: Tregs from blood. These receptors all stem from a woman aged 40 to 49 with type 1 diabetes. The CDR3 runs from the conserved cysteine through the conserved F or W. The D gene is left open where the match is weak. Clone size is shown for a subset of rows, as once, few, many or a class of expanded clone.

v_call: TRBV27
clone_size: few
d_call: TRBD1
j_call: TRBJ2-3
cdr3_aa: CASSLFGQGADTQYF
cdr3_nt: TGTGCCAGCAGTTTATTCGGACAGGGCGCAGATACGCAGTATTTT

v_call: TRBV7-2
clone_size: -
d_call: -
j_call: TRBJ1-2
cdr3_aa: CASSLEGFYGYTF
cdr3_nt: TGTGCCAGCAGCTTAGAGGGGTTCTATGGCTACACCTTC

v_call: TRBV7-9
clone_size: -
d_call: TRBD1
j_call: TRBJ1-1
cdr3_aa: CASSRDRANTEAFF
cdr3_nt: TGTGCCAGCAGTCGGGACAGGGCGAACACTGAAGCTTTCTTT

v_call: TRBV7-9
clone_size: -
d_call: -
j_call: TRBJ2-7
cdr3_aa: CASSPSRGKYEQYF
cdr3_nt: TGTGCCAGCAGCCCTAGTAGGGGAAAGTACGAGCAGTACTTC

v_call: TRBV9
clone_size: -
d_call: TRBD2
j_call: TRBJ2-3
cdr3_aa: CASSVGLAGVDTQYF
cdr3_nt: TGTGCCAGCAGCGTAGGACTAGCGGGAGTAGATACGCAGTATTTT

v_call: TRBV7-2
clone_size: -
d_call: TRBD2
j_call: TRBJ2-3
cdr3_aa: CASSGRETAQYF
cdr3_nt: TGTGCCAGCAGCGGGCGGGAGACGGCTCAGTATTTT

v_call: TRBV7-2
clone_size: once
d_call: TRBD1
j_call: TRBJ1-2
cdr3_aa: CASSLGTGEGYTF
cdr3_nt: TGTGCCAGCAGCTTAGGGACAGGGGAAGGCTACACCTTC

v_call: TRBV7-8
clone_size: -
d_call: TRBD2
j_call: TRBJ2-5
cdr3_aa: CASSSRGSSGGQETQYF
cdr3_nt: TGTGCCAGCAGCTCCAGGGGCTCTAGCGGGGGCCAAGAGACCCAGTACTTC

v_call: TRBV5-1
clone_size: few
d_call: -
j_call: TRBJ1-4
cdr3_aa: CASSPTGFSEKLFF
cdr3_nt: TGCGCCAGCAGCCCGACAGGATTCAGCGAAAAACTGTTTTTT

v_call: TRBV11-2
clone_size: -
d_call: -
j_call: TRBJ1-5
cdr3_aa: CASSLDGQGQPQHF
cdr3_nt: TGTGCCAGCAGCTTAGATGGCCAGGGTCAGCCCCAGCATTTT

v_call: TRBV19
clone_size: -
d_call: TRBD1
j_call: TRBJ2-3
cdr3_aa: CASSFGTVPDTQYF
cdr3_nt: TGTGCCAGTAGTTTTGGGACAGTTCCAGATACGCAGTATTTT

v_call: TRBV6-1
clone_size: -
d_call: -
j_call: TRBJ2-7
cdr3_aa: CASSDSPRYEQYF
cdr3_nt: TGTGCCAGCAGTGACAGCCCGAGGTACGAGCAGTACTTC

v_call: TRBV7-2
clone_size: -
d_call: -
j_call: TRBJ1-2
cdr3_aa: CASSSGANYGYTF
cdr3_nt: TGTGCCAGCAGCTCGGGTGCTAACTATGGCTACACCTTC

v_call: TRBV27
clone_size: once
d_call: -
j_call: TRBJ2-2
cdr3_aa: CASSLFSRRSTGELFF
cdr3_nt: TGTGCCAGCAGTTTATTTAGTAGGAGGAGTACCGGGGAGCTGTTTTTT

v_call: TRBV5-1
clone_size: -
d_call: -
j_call: TRBJ2-5
cdr3_aa: CASSLAGTQETQYF
cdr3_nt: TGCGCCAGCAGCTTGGCGGGTACCCAAGAGACCCAGTACTTC

v_call: TRBV7-9
clone_size: -
d_call: -
j_call: TRBJ2-7
cdr3_aa: CASSFYASAGGNEQYF
cdr3_nt: TGTGCCAGCAGCTTTTACGCCAGCGCAGGGGGGAACGAGCAGTACTTC

v_call: TRBV5-4
clone_size: -
d_call: TRBD2
j_call: TRBJ2-1
cdr3_aa: CASSSGTRDEQFF
cdr3_nt: TGTGCCAGCAGTTCCGGGACTAGGGATGAGCAGTTCTTC

v_call: TRBV7-2
clone_size: -
d_call: -
j_call: TRBJ1-5
cdr3_aa: CASSLEESNQPQHF
cdr3_nt: TGTGCCAGCAGCTTAGAGGAGAGCAATCAGCCCCAGCATTTT

v_call: TRBV5-1
clone_size: few
d_call: TRBD2
j_call: TRBJ2-1
cdr3_aa: CASSPGLENNEQFF
cdr3_nt: TGCGCCAGCAGCCCTGGACTAGAGAACAATGAGCAGTTCTTC

v_call: TRBV2
clone_size: -
d_call: -
j_call: TRBJ1-1
cdr3_aa: CASSESIQEINPEAFF
cdr3_nt: TGTGCCAGCAGTGAATCTATACAGGAAATTAATCCTGAAGCTTTCTTT

v_call: TRBV9
clone_size: -
d_call: TRBD2
j_call: TRBJ2-7
cdr3_aa: CASSRRDYEPYEQYF
cdr3_nt: TGTGCCAGCAGCCGCCGGGACTATGAACCTTACGAGCAGTACTTC

v_call: TRBV5-1
clone_size: -
d_call: TRBD2
j_call: TRBJ2-1
cdr3_aa: CASSSGGSYFEQFF
cdr3_nt: TGCGCCAGTTCTAGCGGGGGGAGCTATTTTGAGCAGTTCTTC

v_call: TRBV18
clone_size: -
d_call: -
j_call: TRBJ1-4
cdr3_aa: CASSPRRVGEKLFF
cdr3_nt: TGTGCCAGCTCACCACGCAGGGTCGGCGAAAAACTGTTTTTT

v_call: TRBV4-1
clone_size: -
d_call: -
j_call: TRBJ2-5
cdr3_aa: CASSQLTGLDTETQYF
cdr3_nt: TGCGCCAGCAGCCAACTAACAGGGTTAGATACGGAGACCCAGTACTTC

v_call: TRBV10-3
clone_size: once
d_call: -
j_call: TRBJ1-5
cdr3_aa: CAIREDEDQPQHF
cdr3_nt: TGTGCCATCCGGGAGGATGAGGATCAGCCCCAGCATTTT

v_call: TRBV2
clone_size: few
d_call: TRBD1
j_call: TRBJ2-2
cdr3_aa: CASRSSDRAAGELFF
cdr3_nt: TGTGCCAGCCGCTCCTCAGACAGGGCGGCCGGGGAGCTGTTTTTT

v_call: TRBV28
clone_size: -
d_call: TRBD1
j_call: TRBJ1-2
cdr3_aa: CASDRGGYGYTF
cdr3_nt: TGTGCCTCTGACAGGGGAGGATATGGCTACACCTTC

v_call: TRBV2
clone_size: -
d_call: -
j_call: TRBJ2-7
cdr3_aa: CASSRVLGAAYEQYF
cdr3_nt: TGTGCCAGCAGTAGGGTTTTAGGGGCGGCCTACGAGCAGTACTTC

v_call: TRBV19
clone_size: once
d_call: -
j_call: TRBJ1-5
cdr3_aa: CASSFSSGEQPQHF
cdr3_nt: TGTGCCAGTAGTTTCTCGTCTGGGGAGCAGCCCCAGCATTTT

v_call: TRBV10-3
clone_size: -
d_call: TRBD1
j_call: TRBJ1-2
cdr3_aa: CAISSTGADYGYTF
cdr3_nt: TGTGCCATCAGTTCAACAGGGGCGGACTATGGCTACACCTTC

v_call: TRBV2
clone_size: -
d_call: TRBD1
j_call: TRBJ1-4
cdr3_aa: CASRPTGLNEKLFF
cdr3_nt: TGTGCCAGCCGACCGACAGGGCTTAATGAAAAACTGTTTTTT

v_call: TRBV7-2
clone_size: -
d_call: -
j_call: TRBJ1-1
cdr3_aa: CASRKNRVGYTEAFF
cdr3_nt: TGTGCCAGCAGGAAGAACAGGGTGGGGTACACTGAAGCTTTCTTT

v_call: TRBV7-2
clone_size: -
d_call: TRBD1
j_call: TRBJ1-2
cdr3_aa: CASSRGDRAGYTF
cdr3_nt: TGTGCCAGCAGCCGGGGGGACAGGGCTGGCTACACCTTC

v_call: TRBV28
clone_size: -
d_call: TRBD1
j_call: TRBJ1-5
cdr3_aa: CASRALGQASNQPQHF
cdr3_nt: TGTGCCAGCAGGGCCCTAGGACAGGCAAGCAATCAGCCCCAGCATTTT

v_call: TRBV6-1
clone_size: -
d_call: -
j_call: TRBJ1-5
cdr3_aa: CASHLEPDTPPQHF
cdr3_nt: TGTGCCAGCCACCTAGAGCCGGACACTCCACCCCAGCATTTT

v_call: TRBV7-9
clone_size: few
d_call: -
j_call: TRBJ2-1
cdr3_aa: CASSLETSTGSYNEQFF
cdr3_nt: TGTGCCAGCAGCTTAGAGACATCCACTGGCTCCTACAATGAGCAGTTCTTC

v_call: TRBV7-8
clone_size: -
d_call: -
j_call: TRBJ2-1
cdr3_aa: CASSFREFASRNEQFF
cdr3_nt: TGTGCCAGCAGCTTCCGGGAGTTCGCCTCTCGGAATGAGCAGTTCTTC

v_call: TRBV5-5
clone_size: few
d_call: TRBD1
j_call: TRBJ2-7
cdr3_aa: CASSTTGLVYEQYF
cdr3_nt: TGTGCCAGCAGCACGACAGGGTTAGTCTACGAGCAGTACTTC

v_call: TRBV28
clone_size: -
d_call: -
j_call: TRBJ2-1
cdr3_aa: CASSLLAYSYNEQFF
cdr3_nt: TGTGCCAGCAGTTTACTAGCGTACTCCTACAATGAGCAGTTCTTC

v_call: TRBV28
clone_size: -
d_call: -
j_call: TRBJ1-1
cdr3_aa: CASTLIPSGNTEAFF
cdr3_nt: TGTGCCAGCACCCTTATACCGTCCGGGAACACTGAAGCTTTCTTT

v_call: TRBV28
clone_size: -
d_call: TRBD1
j_call: TRBJ1-1
cdr3_aa: CASSVPGTGGTEAFF
cdr3_nt: TGTGCCAGCAGTGTACCCGGGACAGGGGGGACTGAAGCTTTCTTT